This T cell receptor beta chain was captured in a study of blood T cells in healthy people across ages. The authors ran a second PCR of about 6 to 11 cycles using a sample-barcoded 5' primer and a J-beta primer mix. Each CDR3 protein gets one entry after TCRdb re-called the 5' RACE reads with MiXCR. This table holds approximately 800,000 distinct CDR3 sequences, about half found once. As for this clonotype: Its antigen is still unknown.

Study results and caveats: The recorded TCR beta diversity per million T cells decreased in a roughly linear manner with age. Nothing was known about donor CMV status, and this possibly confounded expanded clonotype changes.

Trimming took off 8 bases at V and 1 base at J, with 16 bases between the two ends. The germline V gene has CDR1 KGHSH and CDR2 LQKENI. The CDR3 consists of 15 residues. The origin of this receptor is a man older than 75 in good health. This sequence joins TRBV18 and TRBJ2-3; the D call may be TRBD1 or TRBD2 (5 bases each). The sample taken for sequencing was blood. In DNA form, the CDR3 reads TGTGCCAGCCGCGGCAGGGCGGGCGGCACAGATACGCAGTATTTT. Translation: CASRGRAGGTDTQYF.